The 30 T cell receptor beta chains below were found in one sample sequenced in a study of T cells expressing NK-cell markers. TCRdb reanalyzed the 5' RACE reads, giving one entry per CDR3 protein sequence and no DNA. Seen in this sample are 400,000 or so distinct CDR3 sequences; the ten most common clones hold about 10%. The sample consisted of blood T cells: a sorted CD56 or NKG2C T cell subset, CD4+ or CD8+ T cells, or bulk PBMC T cells (not recorded which). The receptors here all came from a woman aged 50 to 65 in good health.

The CDR3 spells CSARGGATLMNTEAFF. The V and J genes are TRBV20-1 and TRBJ1-1; as DNA is missing, the TRBD1 call by TCRdb cannot be tested. The CDR3 spans 16 residues. Germline CDR1 is DFQATT and CDR2 is SNEGSKA (reference sequence).

The genes are TRBV3-1 and TRBJ2-7. Per germline, CDR1 LGHDT and CDR2 YNNKEL (reference sequence). The CDR3 is 12 residues long. The chain's CDR3 is CASSYLGYEQYF.

The V call is TRBV29-1, the J call TRBJ1-1; without DNA, the TCRdb call of TRBD1 cannot be checked. Looked up from germline, CDR1 is SQVTM and CDR2 is ANQGSEA. The CDR3 spans 13 residues. CDR3 protein: CSAVGQPNTEAFF. Supplemented by reference TRBV29-1 and TRBJ1-1, the full variable domain reads SAVISQKPSRDICQRGTSLTIQCQVDSQVTMMFWYRQQPGQSLTLIATANQGSEATYESGFVIDKFPISRPNLTFSTLTVSNMSPEDSSIYLCSAVGQPNTEAFFGQGTRLTVV.

The rearrangement links TRBV12-5 to TRBJ2-3. The CDR3 is 13 amino acids. The germline gives CDR1 LGHNT, CDR2 FRNRAP. CDR3 loop: CASGLVLGDTQYF.

The chain employs TRBV10-3 and TRBJ2-3. CDR3 length: 15 residues. Germline CDR1 and CDR2: ENHRY and SYGVKD. CDR3 amino acids: CAISESDRETDTQYF.

This chain uses TRBV5-1 with TRBJ2-7; TCRdb returns TRBD2, unconfirmable since there is no DNA. The germline CDR1 and CDR2 sequences are SGHRS and YFSETQ. The CDR3 extends over 15 amino acids. This chain's CDR3 is CASSPGGGRPYEQYF.

The chain carries TRBV5-1 and TRBJ2-1; TCRdb proposes TRBD2, but this gene call is untestable without DNA. CDR3 length: 19 residues. Germline loops: CDR1 SGHRS, CDR2 YFSETQ. The CDR3: CASSLVAGLGLLSYNEQFF.

V and J are TRBV5-1 and TRBJ2-5; the TCRdb call, TRBD2, lacks DNA for checking. Germline loops: CDR1 SGHRS, CDR2 YFSETQ. This CDR3 contains 13 residues. The chain's CDR3 is CASSFAPGGDQYF.

The CDR3 spells CASSMAFNYGYTF. The V call is TRBV21-1, the J call TRBJ1-2. TRBV21-1 is designated a pseudogene. The length of the CDR3 is 13 residues.

The V gene is TRBV6-5, the J gene TRBJ2-1. Germline V gene sequence: CDR1 MNHEY, CDR2 SVGAGI. There are 13 residues in the CDR3. The CDR3 loop reads CASSYSRYNEQFF.

J is TRBJ1-5 and V is TRBV12-3 or TRBV12-4; there is no DNA to check the TCRdb D call of TRBD1. The CDR3 has 15 residues. The CDR3 loop reads CASSFRPGVNQPQHF.

The rearrangement uses TRBV12-3 or TRBV12-4 and TRBJ1-1. The CDR3 has 15 amino acids. CDR3 sequence: CASSPSVAGSPEAFF.

This chain links TRBV20-1 with TRBJ2-3; lacking DNA, the TRBD1 call made by TCRdb goes unchecked. This CDR3 contains 15 residues. CDR1 and CDR2 (germline): DFQATT, SNEGSKA (reference sequence). The CDR3 region is CSATDYRANTDTQYF.

The chain carries TRBV2 and TRBJ2-7; absent DNA, TCRdb's TRBD1 call cannot be checked. Per germline, CDR1 SNHLY and CDR2 FYNNEI. This CDR3 is 15 amino acids long. The CDR3: CASRKRAANSYEQYF. Full variable domain (missing parts from reference TRBV2 and TRBJ2-7): EPEVTQTPSHQVTQMGQEVILRCVPISNHLYFYWYRQILGQKVEFLVSFYNNEISEKSEIFDDQFSVERPDGSNFTLKIRSTKLEDSAMYFCASRKRAANSYEQYFGPGTRLTVT.

V and J are TRBV7-6 and TRBJ2-3; with no DNA, the TCRdb D assignment of TRBD1 cannot be verified. Germline CDR1 reads SGHVS; CDR2 reads FNYEAQ. This CDR3 region has 16 residues. CDR3 sequence: CASSLPGRGGGNMQYF.

The chain combines TRBV7-8 with TRBJ2-2. The CDR3 is 15 residues long. From germline, CDR1 is SGHVS and CDR2 FQNEAQ. CDR3 sequence: CASSGDTGYTGELFF.

This sequence joins TRBV12-3 or TRBV12-4 and TRBJ2-2; there is no DNA to check the TCRdb D call of TRBD2. The CDR3 sequence is 13 residues long. Here the CDR3 reads CASPGRSTGELFF.

V gene TRBV9 combines with J gene TRBJ2-7; TCRdb outputs TRBD1, but without DNA this stays unchecked. This CDR3 is 15 amino acids long. Germline loops: CDR1 SGDLS, CDR2 YYNGEE. Here the CDR3 reads CASSLSDRTPGEQYF.

CDR3 in amino acids: CASSQTSLGTQYF. The chain links TRBV5-5 to TRBJ2-3; TCRdb selects TRBD2, and the lack of DNA leaves this call unchecked. There are 13 residues in the CDR3. Germline V lookup: CDR1 SGHKS, CDR2 YYEKEE (reference sequence).

CDR3 in amino acids: CASKEGSGGSPLHF. The rearrangement links TRBV7-9 to TRBJ1-6; TCRdb's assignment of TRBD1 cannot be checked, as there is no DNA. Germline values: CDR1 SEHNR, CDR2 FQNEAQ (reference sequence). The CDR3 is 14 amino acids.

The chain uses TRBV10-1 and TRBJ1-3. The CDR3 totals 13 residues. Germline CDR1 WNHNN, CDR2 SYGVQD (reference sequence). CDR3 sequence reads: CASSVSSGNTIYF.

The chain has TRBV7-2 and TRBJ1-5. Per the germline V gene, CDR1 is SGHTA and CDR2 is FQGNSA. The CDR3 has 13 residues. The CDR3 loop reads CASSLEGWRPQHF.

This chain uses TRBV11-2 with TRBJ1-1. Germline-derived CDR1 and CDR2 are SGHAT and FQNNGV. This CDR3 contains 13 residues. This chain's CDR3 is CASSLLPNTEAFF.

V and J are TRBV5-1 and TRBJ2-1; TCRdb's assignment of TRBD1 cannot be checked, as there is no DNA. There are 14 residues in the CDR3. Looked up from germline, CDR1 is SGHRS and CDR2 is YFSETQ. CDR3 amino acids: CASSLGDTPYEQFF.

J is TRBJ2-7 and V is TRBV7-9; TCRdb names TRBD1, which stays unverified in the absence of DNA. Germline CDR1 SEHNR, CDR2 FQNEAQ (reference sequence). The CDR3 contains 16 residues. The CDR3 sequence is CASSFLAGVATYEQYF.

The V gene is TRBV24-1, the J gene TRBJ2-1. The CDR3 extends over 13 amino acids. In germline, CDR1 is KGHDR, CDR2 SFDVKD. CDR3 region: CATPEQTDNEQFF.

The chain employs TRBV12-3 or TRBV12-4 and TRBJ1-2; the TCRdb D gene call, TRBD1, has no DNA to confirm it. The CDR3 runs 11 residues. The CDR3 region is CASSLGVLYTF.

This rearrangement joins TRBV20-1 to TRBJ2-3; TCRdb's assignment of TRBD2 cannot be checked, as there is no DNA. The CDR3 totals 16 residues. Germline V gives CDR1 DFQATT, CDR2 SNEGSKA (reference sequence). CDR3 in amino acids: CSARVKLAGFGDTQYF.

This chain connects TRBV5-1 to TRBJ2-7; the D gene TCRdb calls, TRBD2, cannot be checked with no DNA. Looked up from germline, CDR1 is SGHRS and CDR2 is YFSETQ. This CDR3 has 18 residues. The CDR3 region is CASSFGTSGRAPGYEQYF.

The rearrangement links TRBV29-1 to TRBJ2-3; lacking DNA, the TRBD2 call made by TCRdb goes unchecked. Germline V gene data show CDR1 as SQVTM and CDR2 as ANQGSEA. The CDR3 contains 14 residues. CDR3 in amino acids: CSVGRAGGRDTQYF.